The rows below give T cell receptor beta chains drawn from one sample of a study of T cell changes during pregnancy in multiple sclerosis. Using immunoSEQ multiplex PCR, the repertoire was profiled, and TCRdb retains in-frame clones only, with some absent. The sample comprises 20,000 to 30,000 clones, 70% to 90% of which are singletons, and nearly 0.75% rests with the top ten. The sample here was CD4+ T cells from peripheral blood mononuclear cells, taken in the first trimester of pregnancy. The receptors derive from a female donor in good health, enrolled as a control in a pregnancy study. Both conserved end residues are part of each CDR3.

v_gene | CDR3aa
TRBV5-6 | CASSLGRGSSYEQYF
TRBV7-9 | CASSFPTLTSVPFSDTQYF
TRBV5-1 | CASSLDGQGTEAFF
TRBV19 | CASMGRGRVYTEAFF
TRBV4-1 | CASSYTRSMTGELFF
TRBV15 | CATSSLRGRGGELFF
TRBV28 | CASRSPGQGRTDTQYF
TRBV7-2 | CASTPSTGRDTIYF
TRBV6-6 | CASSGGTGNIPEAFF
TRBV7-9 | CASSSSLSYRADTQYF